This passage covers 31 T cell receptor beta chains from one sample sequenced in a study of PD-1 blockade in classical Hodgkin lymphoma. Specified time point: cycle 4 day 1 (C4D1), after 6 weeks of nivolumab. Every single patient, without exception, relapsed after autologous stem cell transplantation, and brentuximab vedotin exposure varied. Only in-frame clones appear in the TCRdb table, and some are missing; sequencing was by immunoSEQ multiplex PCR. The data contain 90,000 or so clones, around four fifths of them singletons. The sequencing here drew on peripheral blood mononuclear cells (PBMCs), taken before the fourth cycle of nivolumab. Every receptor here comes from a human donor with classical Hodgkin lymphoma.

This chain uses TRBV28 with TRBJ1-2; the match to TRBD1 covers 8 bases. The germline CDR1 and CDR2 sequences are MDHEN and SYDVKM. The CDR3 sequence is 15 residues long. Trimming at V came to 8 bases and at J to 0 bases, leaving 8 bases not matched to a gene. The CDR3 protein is CASSPQTGANYGYTF. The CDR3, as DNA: TGTGCCAGCTCGCCTCAGACAGGGGCTAACTATGGCTACACCTTC.

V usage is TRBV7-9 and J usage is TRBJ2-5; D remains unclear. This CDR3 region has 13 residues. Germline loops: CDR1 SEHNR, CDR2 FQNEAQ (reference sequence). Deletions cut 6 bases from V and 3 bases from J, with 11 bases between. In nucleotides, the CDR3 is TGTGCCAGCAGATTGATTCAGGAAGAGACCCAGTACTTC. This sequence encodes CASRLIQEETQYF.

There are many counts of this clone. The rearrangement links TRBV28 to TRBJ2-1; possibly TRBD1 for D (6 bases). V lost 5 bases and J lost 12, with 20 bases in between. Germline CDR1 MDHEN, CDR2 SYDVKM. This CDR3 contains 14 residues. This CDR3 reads CASSTPHRVRGQFF. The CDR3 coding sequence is TGTGCCAGCAGTACACCACACAGGGTTAGGGGGCAGTTCTTC.

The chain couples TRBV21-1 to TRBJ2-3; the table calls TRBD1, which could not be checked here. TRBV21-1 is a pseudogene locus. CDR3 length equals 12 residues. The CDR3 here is CASSRHPDTQYF. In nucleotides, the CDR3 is TGTGCCAGCAGCAGACACCCAGATACGCAGTATTTT.

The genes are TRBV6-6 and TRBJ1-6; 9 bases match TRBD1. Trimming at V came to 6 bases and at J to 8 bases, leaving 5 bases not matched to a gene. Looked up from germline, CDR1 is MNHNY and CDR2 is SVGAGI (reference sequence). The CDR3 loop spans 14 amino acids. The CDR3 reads CASRWDRVDSPLHF. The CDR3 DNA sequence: TGTGCCAGCAGATGGGACAGGGTGGATTCACCCCTCCACTTT.

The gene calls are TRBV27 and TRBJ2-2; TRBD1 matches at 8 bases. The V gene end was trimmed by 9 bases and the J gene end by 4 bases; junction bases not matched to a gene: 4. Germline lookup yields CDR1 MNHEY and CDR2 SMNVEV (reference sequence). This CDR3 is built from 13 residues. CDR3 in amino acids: CARTGAATGELFF. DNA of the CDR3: TGTGCCAGGACAGGGGCGGCCACCGGGGAGCTGTTTTTT.

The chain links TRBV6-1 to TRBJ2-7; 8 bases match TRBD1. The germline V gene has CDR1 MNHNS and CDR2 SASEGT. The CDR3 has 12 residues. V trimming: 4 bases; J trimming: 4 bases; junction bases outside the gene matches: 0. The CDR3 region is CASSGQGYEQYF. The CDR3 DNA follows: TGTGCCAGCAGTGGACAGGGGTACGAGCAGTACTTC.

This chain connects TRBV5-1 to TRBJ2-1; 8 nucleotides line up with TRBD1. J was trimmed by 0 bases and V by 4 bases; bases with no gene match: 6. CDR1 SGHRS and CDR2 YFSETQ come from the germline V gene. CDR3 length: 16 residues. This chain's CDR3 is CASSPWTGSSYNEQFF. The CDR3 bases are TGCGCCAGCAGCCCGTGGACAGGGAGCTCCTACAATGAGCAGTTCTTC.

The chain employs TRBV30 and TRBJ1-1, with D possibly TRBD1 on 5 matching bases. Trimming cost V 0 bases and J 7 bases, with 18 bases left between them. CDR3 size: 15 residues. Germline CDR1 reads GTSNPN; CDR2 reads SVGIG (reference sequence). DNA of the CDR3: TGTGCCTGGAGTGTATCCGGGAGGGGAGGGTTTGAAGCTTTCTTT. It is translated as CAWSVSGRGGFEAFF.

This CDR3 is CASSLSAGELFF. The DNA of the CDR3 is TGTGCCAGCAGCTTGAGTGCCGGGGAGCTGTTTTTT. The chain is built from TRBV11-2 and TRBJ2-2, with D unclear. V was shortened by 3 bases and J by 6 bases, with 5 bases between the two germline ends. Germline V gene data show CDR1 as SGHAT and CDR2 as FQNNGV. The CDR3 runs to 12 residues.

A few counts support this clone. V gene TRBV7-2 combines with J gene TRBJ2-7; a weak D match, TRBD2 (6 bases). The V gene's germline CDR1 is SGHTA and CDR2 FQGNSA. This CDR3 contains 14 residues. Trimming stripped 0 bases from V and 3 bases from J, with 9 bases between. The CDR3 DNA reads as TGTGCCAGCAGCTTAGCGGGGGGTTACTACGAGCAGTACTTC. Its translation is CASSLAGGYYEQYF.

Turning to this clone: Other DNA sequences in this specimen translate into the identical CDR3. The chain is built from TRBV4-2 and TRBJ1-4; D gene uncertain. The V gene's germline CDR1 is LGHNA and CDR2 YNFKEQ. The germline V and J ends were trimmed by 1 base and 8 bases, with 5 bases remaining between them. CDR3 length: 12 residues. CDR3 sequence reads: CASSQGWEKLFF. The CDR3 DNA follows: TGTGCCAGCAGCCAAGGCTGGGAAAAACTGTTTTTT.

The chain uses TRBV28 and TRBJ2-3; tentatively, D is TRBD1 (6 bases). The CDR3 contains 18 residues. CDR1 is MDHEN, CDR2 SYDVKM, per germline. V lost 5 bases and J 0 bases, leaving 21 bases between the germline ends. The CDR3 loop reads CASSPLVGQGKSTDTQYF. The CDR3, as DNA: TGTGCCAGCAGTCCCCTGGTAGGCCAGGGGAAAAGCACAGATACGCAGTATTTT.

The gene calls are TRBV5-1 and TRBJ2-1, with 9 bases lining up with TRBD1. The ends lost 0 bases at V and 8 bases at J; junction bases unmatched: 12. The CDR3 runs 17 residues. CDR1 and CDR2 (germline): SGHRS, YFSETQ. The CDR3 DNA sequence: TGCGCCAGCAGCTTGGTTGGGACAGGGTCCCTGATCCATGAGCAGTTCTTC. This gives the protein CASSLVGTGSLIHEQFF.

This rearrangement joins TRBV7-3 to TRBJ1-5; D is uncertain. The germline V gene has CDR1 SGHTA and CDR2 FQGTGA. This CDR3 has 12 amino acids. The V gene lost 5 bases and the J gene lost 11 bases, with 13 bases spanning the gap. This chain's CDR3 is CASSPRFWAQHF. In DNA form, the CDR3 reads TGTGCCAGCAGCCCCCGTTTTTGGGCCCAGCATTTT.

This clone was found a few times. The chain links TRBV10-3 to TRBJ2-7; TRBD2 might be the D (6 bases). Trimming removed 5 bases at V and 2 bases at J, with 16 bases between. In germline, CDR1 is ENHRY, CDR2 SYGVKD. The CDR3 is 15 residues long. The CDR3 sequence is CAISTSGDGPYEQYF. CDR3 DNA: TGTGCCATCAGTACCTCGGGGGACGGACCCTACGAGCAGTACTTC.

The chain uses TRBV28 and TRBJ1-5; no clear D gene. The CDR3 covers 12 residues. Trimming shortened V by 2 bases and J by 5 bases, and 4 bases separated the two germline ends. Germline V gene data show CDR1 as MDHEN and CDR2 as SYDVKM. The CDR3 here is CASSLSDQPQHF. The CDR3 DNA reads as TGTGCCAGCAGTTTAAGTGATCAGCCCCAGCATTTT.

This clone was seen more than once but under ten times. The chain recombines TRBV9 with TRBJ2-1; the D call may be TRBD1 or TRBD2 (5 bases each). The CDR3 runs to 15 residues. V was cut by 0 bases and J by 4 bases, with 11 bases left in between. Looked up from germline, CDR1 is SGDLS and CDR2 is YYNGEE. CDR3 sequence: CASSVGRGLYNEQFF. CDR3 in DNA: TGTGCCAGCAGCGTAGGTCGGGGCCTTTACAATGAGCAGTTCTTC.

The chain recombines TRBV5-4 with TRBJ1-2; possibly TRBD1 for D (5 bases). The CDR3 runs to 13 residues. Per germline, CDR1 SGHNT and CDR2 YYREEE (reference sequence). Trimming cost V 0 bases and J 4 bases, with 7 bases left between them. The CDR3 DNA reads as TGTGCCAGCAGCTTGGACACAGGCTATGGCTACACCTTC. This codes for CASSLDTGYGYTF.

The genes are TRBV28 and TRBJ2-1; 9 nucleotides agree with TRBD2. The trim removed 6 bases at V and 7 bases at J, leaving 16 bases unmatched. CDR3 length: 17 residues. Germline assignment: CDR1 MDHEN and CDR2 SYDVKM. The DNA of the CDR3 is TGTGCCAGCAGCTCTCCTCAAGGAGCGGGAGGAGGTAATGAGCAGTTCTTC. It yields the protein CASSSPQGAGGGNEQFF. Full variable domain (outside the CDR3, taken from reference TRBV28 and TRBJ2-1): DVKVTQSSRYLVKRTGEKVFLECVQDMDHENMFWYRQDPGLGLRLIYFSYDVKMKEKGDIPEGYSVSREKKERFSLILESASTNQTSMYLCASSSPQGAGGGNEQFFGPGTRLTVL.

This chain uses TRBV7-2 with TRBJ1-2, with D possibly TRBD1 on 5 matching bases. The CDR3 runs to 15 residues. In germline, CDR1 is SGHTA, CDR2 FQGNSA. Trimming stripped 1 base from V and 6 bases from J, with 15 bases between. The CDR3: CASSLGGYGGDGYTF. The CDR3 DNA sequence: TGTGCCAGCAGCTTAGGGGGATATGGGGGTGATGGCTACACCTTC.

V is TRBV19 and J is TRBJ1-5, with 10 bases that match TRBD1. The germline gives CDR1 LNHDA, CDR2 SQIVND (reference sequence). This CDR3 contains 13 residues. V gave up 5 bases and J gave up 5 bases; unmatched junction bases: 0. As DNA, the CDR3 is TGTGCCAGTAGTGGACAGGGGGATCAGCCCCAGCATTTT. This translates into CASSGQGDQPQHF.

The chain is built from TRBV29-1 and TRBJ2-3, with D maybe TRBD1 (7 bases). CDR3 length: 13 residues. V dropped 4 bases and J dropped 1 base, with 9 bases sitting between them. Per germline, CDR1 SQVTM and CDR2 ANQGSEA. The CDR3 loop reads CSVGGTGTDTQYF. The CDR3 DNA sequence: TGCAGCGTTGGCGGGACAGGCACAGATACGCAGTATTTT.

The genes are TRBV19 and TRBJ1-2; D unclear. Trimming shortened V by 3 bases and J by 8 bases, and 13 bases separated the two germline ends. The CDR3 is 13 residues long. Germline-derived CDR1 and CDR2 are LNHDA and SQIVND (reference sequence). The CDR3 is CASSMRSRGGYTF. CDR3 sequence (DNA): TGTGCCAGTAGTATGAGGTCCCGAGGCGGCTACACCTTC.

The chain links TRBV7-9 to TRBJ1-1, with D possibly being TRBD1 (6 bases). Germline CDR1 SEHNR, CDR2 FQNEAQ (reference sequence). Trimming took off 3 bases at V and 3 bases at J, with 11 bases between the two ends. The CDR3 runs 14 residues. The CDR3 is CASSFQGSHTEAFF. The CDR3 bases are TGTGCCAGCAGCTTCCAGGGGTCCCACACTGAAGCTTTCTTT. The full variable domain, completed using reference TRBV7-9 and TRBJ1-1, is DTGVSQNPRHKITKRGQNVTFRCDPISEHNRLYWYRQTLGQGPEFLTYFQNEAQLEKSRLLSDRFSAERPKGSFSTLEIQRTEQGDSAMYLCASSFQGSHTEAFFGQGTRLTVV.

CDR3 DNA: TGTGCCAGCATACCTCGGGACGGATCCTACGAGCAGTACTTC. It specifies CASIPRDGSYEQYF. V is TRBV6-5 and J is TRBJ2-7; either TRBD1 or TRBD2 may fit D (5 bases each). The CDR3 is 14 residues long. V lost 7 bases and J lost 1, with 14 bases in between. The germline V gene has CDR1 MNHEY and CDR2 SVGAGI.

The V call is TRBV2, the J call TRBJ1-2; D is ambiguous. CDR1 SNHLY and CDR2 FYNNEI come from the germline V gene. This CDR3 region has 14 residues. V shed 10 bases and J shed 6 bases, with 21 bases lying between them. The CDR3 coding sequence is TGTGCCACCTCCCCGGCCCAGGATAGAGATGGCTACACCTTC. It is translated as CATSPAQDRDGYTF.

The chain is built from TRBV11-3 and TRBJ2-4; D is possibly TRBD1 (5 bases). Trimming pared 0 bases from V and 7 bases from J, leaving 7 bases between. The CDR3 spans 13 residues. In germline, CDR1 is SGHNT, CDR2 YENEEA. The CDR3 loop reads CASSLEQGNIQYF. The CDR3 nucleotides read TGTGCCAGCAGCTTAGAGCAGGGCAACATTCAGTACTTC.

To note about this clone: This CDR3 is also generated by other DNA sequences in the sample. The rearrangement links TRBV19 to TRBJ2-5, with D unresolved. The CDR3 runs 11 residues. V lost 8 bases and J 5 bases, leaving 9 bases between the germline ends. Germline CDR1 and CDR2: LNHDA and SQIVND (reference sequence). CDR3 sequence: CASSTLETQYF. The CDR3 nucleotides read TGTGCCAGTTCAACCCTGGAGACCCAGTACTTC.

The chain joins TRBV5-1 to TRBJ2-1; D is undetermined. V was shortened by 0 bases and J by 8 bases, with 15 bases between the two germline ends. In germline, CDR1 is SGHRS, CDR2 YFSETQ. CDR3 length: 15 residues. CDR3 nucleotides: TGCGCCAGCAGCTTGGATGGCGGCACTGGTGATGAGCAGTTCTTC. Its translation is CASSLDGGTGDEQFF.

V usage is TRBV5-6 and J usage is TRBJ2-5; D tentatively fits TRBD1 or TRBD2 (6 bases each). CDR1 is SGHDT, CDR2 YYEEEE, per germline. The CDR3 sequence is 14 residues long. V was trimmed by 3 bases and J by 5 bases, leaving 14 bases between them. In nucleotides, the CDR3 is TGTGCCAGCAGCTCGGTCGGGGGCGAGGAGACCCAGTACTTC. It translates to CASSSVGGEETQYF.